This TCR beta chain was sequenced in a study of identical twins. Points on this clonotype: The junction and the germline gene differ at one end; a read error may be behind it.

TCRdb reanalysed the 5' RACE reads using MiXCR and keeps one entry per CDR3 protein. In the table there are approximately 500,000 distinct CDR3 sequences, around 24% of which are singletons. This same sample was also part of a study on T cells expressing NK-cell markers. Per that study: Serological testing identified seven of the eight sequenced donors as HCMV-seropositive and one as seronegative. Dominant NKG2C+ clonotype frequencies of about 1.0-7.5% of CD8+ T cells were measured in over 5 donors.

Specimen: CD4+ T cells sorted from blood. This sequence originates from a woman aged 18-29 years in good health.

The CDR3 loop reads CASTLEGSGGGDTQYF. CDR3 coding DNA: TGCGCCAGCACCTTGGAGGGGAGCGGGGGAGGAGATACGCAGTATTTT. The chain has TRBV5-1 and TRBJ2-3; TRBD2 matches 8 bases. CDR3 size: 16 residues. The germline V gene encodes CDR1 SGHRS and CDR2 YFSETQ.